What follows describes a single T cell receptor (beta chain). Its recognized antigen is unknown. No base quality values were provided; no much bigger clone lies one nucleotide off. Other DNA sequences in the same sample also yield this CDR3. The entry originates in a study of shared clonotypes between healthy human individuals (TCRdb year 2020). At the level of the whole study: The cohort comprised two women and a few men aged 18 to 49 years. For each donor, CD4 naive and CD4 memory were each given three plates, CD8 naive was given two plates, and CD8 memory was given one plate. To estimate repertoire size and how much clonotype sharing occurs between individuals, the study deeply sequenced the blood TCR repertoires of five healthy adults. To increase sequencing depth and limit assay-specific biases, different laboratories used diverse techniques to prepare libraries and sequence TCR repertoires. Leukapheresis yielded between about 0.85 and 10 billion PBMCs per donor. The study at large found these results: Naive subsets generally had larger estimated clonotype richness than memory subsets did. About 5% of naive CD4, 3% to 4% of naive CD8, 2.3% of memory CD4, and 0.4% of memory CD8 clonotypes were shared across a few donors. Pairwise subsampling led to the expectation that sequencing depth would affect the degree of clonotype sharing among donors. Incomplete sequencing was indicated by rarefaction of sorted-subset datasets, despite the large sequencing depth. Sampling was restricted to blood, and TCR repertoires in tissues likely differ from the TCR repertoires found in blood. Because the study included a small number of donors, the genetic and exposure-history diversity represented was limited. Compared with non-shared clonotypes, the clonotypes found in all four sorted-subset donors had higher generation probabilities.

CDR1 GTSNPN and CDR2 SVGIG are derived from the germline V gene (reference sequence). The V end gives up 1 base and the J end 0 bases, leaving 6 bases in the junction not matched to a gene. Taken from cysteine to phenylalanine, the CDR3 has 17 residues. The kept DNA is CDR3 alone, 51 bases in frame from the first base. Using the deep immunoSEQ assay, TCR CDR3 regions were amplified from genomic DNA by multiplex PCR. Genomic DNA extracted from each cell subset was distributed evenly over all wells of several immunoSEQ 96-well plates, and each plate served as one replicate. For sorted subsets, each replicate PCR was loaded with around 220 ng genomic DNA, equivalent to about 30,000 T cell genomes. Purified libraries were quantified with a Qubit 3.0 fluorometer, sized on a Bioanalyzer 2100, and re-quantified with the KAPA Library Quantification kit. Every immunoSEQ 96-well plate was sequenced on a separate single-read 150-cycle Illumina NextSeq 550 flow cell. The original methods were these. Because only junctional sequences without quality scores were contained in the immunoSEQ output, filtering matching that applied to full-length reads could not be performed. To assign V/J genes and CDR3, sequences were annotated using PyIR, a Python wrapper for IgBLAST v1.9, with IMGT germline references. Any read was removed if the V/J assignment was weak (E-value above 1e-6), the CDR3 was missing, or the read contained stop codons, out-of-frame junctions, or ambiguous translated residues. V3J clonotypes were defined as sequences sharing an identical inferred V gene, J gene, and CDR3 amino acid sequence. Percentage overlap between repertoires was computed as shared unique clonotypes divided by the size of the smaller repertoire. Repertoire richness was assessed with RTK rarefaction, the Chao1 estimator, and Recon v2.1 estimates of unobserved clonotypes. OLGA was used to compute generation probabilities for all TCRbeta clonotypes that the gDNA method yielded from a handful of donors. Held by TCRdb, this immuneACCESS table contains in-frame sequences only and omits some clones. Under half of the omission traces to an unresolved V gene where checked; the cause of the rest is unknown. V and J calls and clone size are as listed in that table; D and trimming were resolved from the DNA. This sample is represented by about 2.4 million clones; 85% to 95% of them were singletons. The top ten hold roughly 0.15% of the sample.

Donors were healthy HIV-negative adults with no recently reported acute infections or vaccinations. Only Caucasian adults living in Nashville, Tennessee, USA were represented among the donors. CD4+ T cells were enriched through magnetic negative selection, after which naive cells were positively selected on CD45RA and the remaining negative fraction served as the memory subset. Blood was obtained by leukapheresis, after which PBMCs were separated by Ficoll-Histopaque density gradient centrifugation and cryopreserved in liquid nitrogen vapor phase. Purity and quantity of every magnetically sorted T cell population were checked by analytical flow cytometry. Each sorted fraction had its genomic DNA isolated and then quantified by UV absorbance on a Nanodrop 2000c.

The specimen sequenced was naive CD4+ T cells sorted from blood. In the paper's terms, the cell subset or site label means: CD45RA+ positively selected. This TCR was recovered from a man aged 18 to 29 in good health. The chain is made from TRBV30 and TRBJ1-4, with 9 central nucleotides matching TRBD1. Here the CDR3 is given as CAWSDRGRGATNEKLFF. The DNA reads as follows: TGTGCCTGGAGTGACAGGGGGCGCGGGGCAACTAATGAAAAACTGTTTTTT.